Listed below are T cell receptor beta chains from one sample, sequenced in a study of metastatic and nonmetastatic thyroid tumors. TCRdb reprocessed the PCR reads using MiXCR. The table has over 15,000 clones, 30% to 35% seen once. What was sequenced was tumor tissue. All receptors derive from a female donor with papillary thyroid cancer or a benign thyroid nodule (not recorded which). Some clones in this sample may be carry-over from other donors' samples. The CDR3 runs from the conserved cysteine through the conserved F or W. A D gene is named only where the DNA matches it firmly. A row's size may be missing; if present it is once, few, many or a size class.

J,size,V,D,CDR3,DNA
TRBJ2-1,-,TRBV5-1,-,CASTWGDTLYNEQFF,TGCGCCAGCACTTGGGGGGACACCCTCTACAATGAGCAGTTCTTC
TRBJ1-2,-,TRBV11-2,TRBD1,CASSLLMSRTGGASEGYTF,TGTGCCAGCAGCCTGTTGATGTCCCGGACAGGGGGCGCGTCGGAAGGCTACACCTTC
TRBJ2-7,-,TRBV6-2/TRBV6-3,-,CASSYPRTGGSYEQYF,TGTGCCAGCAGTTACCCACGGACGGGCGGTTCCTACGAGCAGTACTTC
TRBJ1-5,few,TRBV6-1,-,CASSEVLKVGQPQHF,TGTGCCAGCAGTGAAGTCCTTAAAGTGGGGCAGCCCCAGCATTTT
TRBJ1-4,-,TRBV18,-,CASSPGDNEKLFF,TGTGCCAGCTCACCAGGGGACAATGAAAAACTGTTTTTT
TRBJ2-1,few,TRBV6-6,-,CASSYTGWAHNEQFF,TGTGCCAGCAGTTACACCGGCTGGGCGCACAATGAGCAGTTCTTC
TRBJ1-5,few,TRBV6-5,-,CASSFNRFPNQPQHF,TGTGCCAGCAGTTTCAACAGGTTCCCAAATCAGCCCCAGCATTTT
TRBJ2-1,-,TRBV11-2,TRBD2,CASSLGGLAGRTYNEQFF,TGTGCCAGCAGCTTAGGGGGGCTAGCGGGTAGAACCTACAATGAGCAGTTCTTC
TRBJ2-7,few,TRBV19,-,CASSWGRETNEQYF,TGTGCCAGTAGTTGGGGGCGAGAAACTAACGAGCAGTACTTC
TRBJ2-2,few,TRBV6-1,-,CASKRPGAWELFF,TGTGCCAGCAAGAGACCAGGGGCCTGGGAGCTGTTTTTT
TRBJ1-2,many,TRBV10-2,-,CASRSAVGLNYGYTF,TGCGCCAGCAGATCCGCGGTAGGCTTGAACTATGGCTACACCTTC
TRBJ2-7,-,TRBV28,-,CASSPGGGSTYEQYF,TGTGCCAGCAGCCCCGGGGGCGGGTCAACCTACGAGCAGTACTTC
TRBJ1-1,-,TRBV30,-,CASAGYTEAFF,TGTGCCTCAGCAGGGTACACTGAAGCTTTCTTT
TRBJ1-6,-,TRBV27,TRBD1,CASRDRGNSPLRF,TGTGCCAGCAGAGACAGGGGGAATTCACCCCTCCGCTTT
TRBJ1-1,many,TRBV11-2,-,CASKTNGEGFGTEAFF,TGTGCCAGCAAAACGAACGGGGAGGGATTCGGCACTGAAGCCTTCTTT
TRBJ1-5,-,TRBV6-5,-,CASSYSHTGVGNQPQHF,TGTGCCAGCAGTTACTCCCACACGGGAGTAGGCAATCAGCCCCAGCATTTT
TRBJ1-2,-,TRBV4-1,TRBD1,CASSQGRQGLNYGYTF,TGCGCCAGCAGCCAAGGGAGACAGGGACTGAACTATGGCTACACCTTC
TRBJ2-7,few,TRBV5-6,-,CASSLGLFLVYEQYF,TGTGCCAGCAGCTTGGGACTGTTTCTAGTTTACGAGCAGTACTTC
TRBJ1-1,few,TRBV6-1,-,CASLRVNTEAFF,TGTGCCAGCCTCCGGGTGAACACTGAAGCTTTCTTT
TRBJ2-7,few,TRBV6-1,-,CASNRRETYEQYF,TGTGCCAGCAATCGACGGGAAACCTACGAGCAGTACTTC
TRBJ1-3,many,TRBV4-2,-,CASSQGIGGSGNTIYF,TGTGCCAGCAGCCAAGGAATCGGGGGCTCTGGAAACACCATATATTTT
TRBJ2-5,many,TRBV5-1,-,CASSQNRVQETQYF,TGCGCCAGCAGCCAGAACAGGGTACAAGAGACCCAGTACTTC
TRBJ2-5,few,TRBV5-5,-,CASSSGEETQYF,TGTGCCAGCAGCTCGGGGGAAGAGACCCAGTACTTC
TRBJ2-7,-,TRBV4-1,TRBD1,CASSPIIGTVSYEQYF,TGCGCCAGCAGCCCTATTATCGGGACAGTCTCCTACGAGCAGTACTTC
TRBJ1-2,few,TRBV28,TRBD1,CASSANRGHGYTF,TGTGCCAGCAGTGCCAACAGGGGGCATGGCTACACCTTC